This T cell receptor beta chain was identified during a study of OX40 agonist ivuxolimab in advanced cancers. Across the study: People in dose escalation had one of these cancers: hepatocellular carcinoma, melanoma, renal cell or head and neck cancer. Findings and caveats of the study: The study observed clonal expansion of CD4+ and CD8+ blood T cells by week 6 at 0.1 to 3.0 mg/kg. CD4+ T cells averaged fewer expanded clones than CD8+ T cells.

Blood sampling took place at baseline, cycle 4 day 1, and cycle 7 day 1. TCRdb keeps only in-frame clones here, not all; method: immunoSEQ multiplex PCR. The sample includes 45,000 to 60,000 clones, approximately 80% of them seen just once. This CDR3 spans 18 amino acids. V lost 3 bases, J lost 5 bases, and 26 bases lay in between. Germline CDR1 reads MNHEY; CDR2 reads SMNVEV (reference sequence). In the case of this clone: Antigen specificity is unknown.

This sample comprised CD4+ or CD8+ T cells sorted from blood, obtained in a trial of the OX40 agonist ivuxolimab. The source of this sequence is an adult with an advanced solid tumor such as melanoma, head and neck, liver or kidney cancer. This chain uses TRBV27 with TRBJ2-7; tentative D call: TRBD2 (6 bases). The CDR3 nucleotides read TGTGCCAGCAGTTTGGGGATCAAGGGACTTCGGAGGGTCGACGAGCAGTACTTC. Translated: CASSLGIKGLRRVDEQYF.